This T cell receptor beta chain appears in the sequencing data of a study of T cell responses to AZD1222 COVID-19 vaccine. Whole-study findings and limits: White British donors predominated, females outnumbered males, and clonal diversity was possibly underestimated. Baseline seropositivity occurred in only a handful of AZD1222 recipients. Repertoires in all cases were sampled only once the peak T cell response had passed.

Method: immunoSEQ multiplex PCR; TCRdb's copy keeps in-frame clones and lacks some. The data contain 90,000 to 120,000 clones, around 89% of them singletons. Concerning this clone itself: Its antigen is not known.

Germline loops: CDR1 SNHLY, CDR2 FYNNEI. The length of the CDR3 is 12 residues. Trimming took 6 bases from V and 7 from J, leaving 9 bases between them. This chain connects TRBV2 to TRBJ1-4; no reliable D call. Sequenced material: peripheral blood, taken on day 0 of AZD1222 vaccination. This clonotype was sampled from an adult in good health. The CDR3 nucleotides are TGTGCCAGCAGCACGAGAGGTGAAAAACTGTTTTTT. Protein product: CASSTRGEKLFF.